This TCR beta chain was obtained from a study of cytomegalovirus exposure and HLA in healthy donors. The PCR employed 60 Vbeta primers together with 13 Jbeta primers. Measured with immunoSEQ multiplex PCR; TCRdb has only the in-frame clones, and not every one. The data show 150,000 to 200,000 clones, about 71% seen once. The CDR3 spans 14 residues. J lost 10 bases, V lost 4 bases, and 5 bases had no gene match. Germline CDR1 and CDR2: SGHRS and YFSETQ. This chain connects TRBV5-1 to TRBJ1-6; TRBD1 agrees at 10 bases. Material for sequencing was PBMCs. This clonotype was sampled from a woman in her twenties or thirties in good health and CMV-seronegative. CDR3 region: CASSGDRGRSPLHF. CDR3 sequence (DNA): TGCGCCAGCAGCGGGGACAGGGGAAGATCACCCCTCCACTTT.